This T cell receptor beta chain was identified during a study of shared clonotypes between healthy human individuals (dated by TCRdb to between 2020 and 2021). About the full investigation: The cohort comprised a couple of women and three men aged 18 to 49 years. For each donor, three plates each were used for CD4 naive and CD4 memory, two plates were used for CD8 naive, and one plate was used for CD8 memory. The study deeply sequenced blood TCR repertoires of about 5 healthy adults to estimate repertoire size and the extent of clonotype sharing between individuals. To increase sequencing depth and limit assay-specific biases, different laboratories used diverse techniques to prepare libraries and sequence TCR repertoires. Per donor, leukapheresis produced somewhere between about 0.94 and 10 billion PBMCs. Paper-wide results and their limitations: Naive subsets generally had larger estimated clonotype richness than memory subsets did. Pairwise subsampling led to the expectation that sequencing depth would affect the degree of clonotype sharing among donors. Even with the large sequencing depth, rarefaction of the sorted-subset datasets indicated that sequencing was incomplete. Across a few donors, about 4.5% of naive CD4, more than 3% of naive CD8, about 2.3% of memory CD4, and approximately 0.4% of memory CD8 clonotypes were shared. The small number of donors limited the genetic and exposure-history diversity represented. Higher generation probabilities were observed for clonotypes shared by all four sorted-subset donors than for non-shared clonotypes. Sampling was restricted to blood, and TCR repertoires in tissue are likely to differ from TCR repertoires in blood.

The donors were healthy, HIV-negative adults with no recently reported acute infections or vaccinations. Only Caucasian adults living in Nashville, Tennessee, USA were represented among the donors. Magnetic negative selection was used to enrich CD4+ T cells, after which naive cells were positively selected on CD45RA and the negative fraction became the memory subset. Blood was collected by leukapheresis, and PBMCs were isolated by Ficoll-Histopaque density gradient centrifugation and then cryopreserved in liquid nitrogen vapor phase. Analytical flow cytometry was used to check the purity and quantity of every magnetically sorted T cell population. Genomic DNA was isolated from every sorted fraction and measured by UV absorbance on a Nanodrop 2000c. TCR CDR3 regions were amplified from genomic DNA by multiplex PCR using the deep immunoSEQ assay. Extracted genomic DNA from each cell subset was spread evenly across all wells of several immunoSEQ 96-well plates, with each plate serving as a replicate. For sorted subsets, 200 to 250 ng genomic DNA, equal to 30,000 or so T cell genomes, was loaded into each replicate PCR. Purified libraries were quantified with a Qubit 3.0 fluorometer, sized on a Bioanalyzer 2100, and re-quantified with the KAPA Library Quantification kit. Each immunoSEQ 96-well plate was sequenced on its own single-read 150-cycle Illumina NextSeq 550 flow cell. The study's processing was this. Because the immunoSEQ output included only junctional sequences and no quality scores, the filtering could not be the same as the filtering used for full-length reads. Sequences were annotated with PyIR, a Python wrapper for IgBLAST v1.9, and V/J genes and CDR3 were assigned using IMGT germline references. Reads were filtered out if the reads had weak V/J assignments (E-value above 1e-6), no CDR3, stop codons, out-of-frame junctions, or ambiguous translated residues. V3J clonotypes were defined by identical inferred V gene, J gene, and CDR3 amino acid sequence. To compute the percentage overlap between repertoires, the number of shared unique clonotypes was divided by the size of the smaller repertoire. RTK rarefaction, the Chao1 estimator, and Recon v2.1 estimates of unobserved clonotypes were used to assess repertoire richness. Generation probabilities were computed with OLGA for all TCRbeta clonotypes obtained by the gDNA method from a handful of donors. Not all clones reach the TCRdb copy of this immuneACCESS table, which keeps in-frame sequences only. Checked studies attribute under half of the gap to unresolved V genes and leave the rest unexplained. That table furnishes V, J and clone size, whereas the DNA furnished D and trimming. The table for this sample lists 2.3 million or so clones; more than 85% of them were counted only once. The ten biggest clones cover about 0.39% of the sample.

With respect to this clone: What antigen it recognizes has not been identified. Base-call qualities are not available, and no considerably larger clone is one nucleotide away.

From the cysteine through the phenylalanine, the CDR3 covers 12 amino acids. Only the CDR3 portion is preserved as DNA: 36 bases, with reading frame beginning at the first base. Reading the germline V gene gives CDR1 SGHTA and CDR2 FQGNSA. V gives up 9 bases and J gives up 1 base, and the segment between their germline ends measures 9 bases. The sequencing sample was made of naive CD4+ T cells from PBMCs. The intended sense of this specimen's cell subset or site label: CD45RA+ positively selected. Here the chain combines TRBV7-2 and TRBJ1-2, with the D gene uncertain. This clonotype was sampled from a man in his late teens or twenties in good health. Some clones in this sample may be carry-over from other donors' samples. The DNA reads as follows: TGTGCCAGTCTAAAATTTAACTATGGCTACACCTTC. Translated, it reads CASLKFNYGYTF.